Following are 26 T cell receptor beta chains from one sample sequenced in a study of cytomegalovirus exposure and HLA in healthy donors. PCR involved 60 Vbeta and 13 Jbeta primers. TCRdb's table, derived via immunoSEQ multiplex PCR, lists solely in-frame clones and lacks some. The sample lists 130,000 to 150,000 clones, 60% to 80% occurring once. Sequencing used PBMCs. These receptors were taken from a male donor in good health and CMV-seronegative.

The chain joins TRBV18 to TRBJ1-3, with D possibly TRBD1 on 6 matching bases. V dropped 3 bases and J dropped 4 bases, with 13 bases sitting between them. This CDR3 has 15 residues. Germline CDR1 is KGHSH and CDR2 is LQKENI. The CDR3 reads CASSPLDRFGNTIYF. The CDR3 nucleotides read TGTGCCAGCTCACCCCTCGACAGGTTCGGAAACACCATATATTTT.

As DNA, the CDR3 is TGTGCCAGCCGTTCCGCGGGGAACACTGAAGCTTTCTTT. This sequence encodes CASRSAGNTEAFF. The chain joins TRBV6-5 to TRBJ1-1; no definite D call. This CDR3 is 13 amino acids long. With 8 bases removed from V and 1 base from J, the gap between germline ends came to 11 bases. Germline CDR1 reads MNHEY; CDR2 reads SVGAGI.

The chain is built from TRBV5-4 and TRBJ2-7, with 7 bases fitting TRBD1. CDR1 and CDR2 from the germline V gene are SGHNT and YYREEE (reference sequence). V gave up 4 bases and J gave up 0 bases; unmatched junction bases: 7. The CDR3 spans 15 residues. The CDR3 sequence: CASSRGQISSYEQYF. The DNA of the CDR3 is TGTGCCAGCAGCCGGGGACAGATTAGCTCCTACGAGCAGTACTTC. Using reference TRBV5-4 and TRBJ2-7 for the parts outside the CDR3, the full variable domain is ETGVTQSPTHLIKTRGQQVTLRCSSQSGHNTVSWYQQALGQGPQFIFQYYREEENGRGNFPPRFSGLQFPNYSSELNVNALELDDSALYLCASSRGQISSYEQYFGPGTRLTVT.

This clone was counted a single time. The CDR3 DNA follows: TGTGCCTGGAGTGCCCGGGACAAGCAGTTCTTC. Protein: CAWSARDKQFF. The chain employs TRBV30 and TRBJ2-1, with D perhaps TRBD1 (6 bases). Germline CDR1 and CDR2: GTSNPN and SVGIG (reference sequence). This CDR3 is built from 11 residues. V lost 1 base to trimming and J lost 11 bases, with 9 bases between them.

J is TRBJ2-5 and V is TRBV10-3; D may be TRBD2 (6 bases). CDR3 length: 15 residues. The germline CDR1 and CDR2 sequences are ENHRY and SYGVKD. Trimming stripped 11 bases from V and 3 bases from J, with 22 bases between. CDR3 sequence (DNA): TGTGCCGTCTCCGAAAGGGACTCTCATAAAGAGACCCAGTACTTC. Its translation is CAVSERDSHKETQYF.

The chain combines TRBV2 with TRBJ2-3; no definite D call. The V end lost 3 bases, the J end lost 0 bases, and 4 bases lay between the germline ends. CDR3 length: 13 amino acids. CDR1 and CDR2 from the germline V gene are SNHLY and FYNNEI. The CDR3 sequence: CASSDRSTDTQYF. The CDR3 region has the DNA TGTGCCAGCAGTGACCGTAGCACAGATACGCAGTATTTT.

CDR3: CATSRDADYGYTF. CDR3 nucleotides: TGTGCCACCAGCAGAGACGCAGACTATGGCTACACCTTC. The V and J genes are TRBV15 and TRBJ1-2, with D unclear. The CDR3 has 13 residues. The germline V gene encodes CDR1 LNHNV and CDR2 YYDKDF (reference sequence). The germline V and J ends were trimmed by 0 bases and 3 bases, with 5 bases remaining between them.

This chain links TRBV7-2 with TRBJ2-5, with 7 bases identical to TRBD2. The CDR3 is 15 amino acids. Looked up from germline, CDR1 is SGHTA and CDR2 is FQGNSA. J was trimmed by 4 bases and V by 1 base; bases with no gene match: 6. The CDR3 DNA sequence: TGTGCCAGCAGCTTAGTTAGCGGGTCCCGAGAGACCCAGTACTTC. The encoded protein is CASSLVSGSRETQYF.

The chain recombines TRBV29-1 with TRBJ1-4; the D gene is possibly TRBD1 (6 bases). Per the germline V gene, CDR1 is SQVTM and CDR2 is ANQGSEA. There are 12 residues in the CDR3. Trimming stripped 6 bases from V and 11 bases from J, with 16 bases between. The CDR3 spells CSVLERDTKLFF. CDR3 DNA sequence: TGCAGCGTACTAGAGAGGGACACCAAACTGTTTTTT.

The genes are TRBV28 and TRBJ1-6; 10 bases match TRBD1. This CDR3 spans 16 amino acids. The germline gives CDR1 MDHEN, CDR2 SYDVKM. V lost 4 bases and J lost 7; bases outside the gene matches: 7. CDR3 protein: CASSSFRQGANSPLHF. CDR3 DNA sequence: TGTGCCAGCAGTTCCTTTCGACAGGGGGCAAATTCACCCCTCCACTTT.

The chain links TRBV2 to TRBJ2-2; 9 bases align to TRBD2. The CDR3 runs 16 residues. Germline values: CDR1 SNHLY, CDR2 FYNNEI. V dropped 6 bases and J dropped 3; count of bases not matched to a gene: 8. The CDR3 region is CASSLQTSGHTGELFF. CDR3 DNA sequence: TGTGCCAGCAGCCTACAGACTAGCGGACACACCGGGGAGCTGTTTTTT.

The V gene is TRBV2, the J gene TRBJ2-5; D is unresolved. The J call may be incorrect, as the DNA end agrees better with TRBJ2-7. Germline assignment: CDR1 SNHLY and CDR2 FYNNEI. CDR3 length equals 13 residues. CDR3 bases: TGTGCCAGCAGTGGGGCAGCCTCCTACGAGCAGTACTTC. Protein sequence: CASSGAASYEQYF.

To note about this clone: The same CDR3 arises from other DNA sequences in this sample as well. V usage is TRBV5-1 and J usage is TRBJ2-3, with 8 bases identical to TRBD1. Per the germline V gene, CDR1 is SGHRS and CDR2 is YFSETQ. The V gene end was trimmed by 3 bases and the J gene end by 5 bases; junction bases not matched to a gene: 5. This CDR3 comprises 14 residues. The CDR3 region has the DNA TGCGCCAGCAGCTCACAGGGGGGTCAAGATACGCAGTATTTT. Protein: CASSSQGGQDTQYF. The whole variable domain, filled in from reference TRBV5-1 and TRBJ2-3, reads KAGVTQTPRYLIKTRGQQVTLSCSPISGHRSVSWYQQTPGQGLQFLFEYFSETQRNKGNFPGRFSGRQFSNSRSEMNVSTLELGDSALYLCASSSQGGQDTQYFGPGTRLTVL.

J is TRBJ2-3 and V is TRBV7-2; TRBD2 matches 11 bases. Per germline, CDR1 SGHTA and CDR2 FQGNSA. The CDR3 has 15 amino acids. Trimming cost V 4 bases and J 4 bases; bases outside gene matches: 4. CDR3 loop: CASSYLAGGADTQYF. CDR3 sequence (DNA): TGTGCCAGCAGCTATCTAGCGGGGGGCGCAGATACGCAGTATTTT. Filled out from reference TRBV7-2 and TRBJ2-3, the complete variable domain reads GAGVSQSPSNKVTEKGKDVELRCDPISGHTALYWYRQSLGQGLEFLIYFQGNSAPDKSGLPSDRFSAERTGGSVSTLTIQRTQQEDSAVYLCASSYLAGGADTQYFGPGTRLTVL.

The rearrangement links TRBV9 to TRBJ1-4; 9 positions match TRBD1. V trimming: 5 bases; J trimming: 8 bases; junction bases outside the gene matches: 16. From germline, CDR1 is SGDLS and CDR2 YYNGEE. The CDR3 covers 17 residues. The CDR3 DNA reads TGTGCCAGCAGTTCAGGACAGGGGATCCTACCTGGGGAAAAACTGTTTTTT. Translating it yields CASSSGQGILPGEKLFF.

This rearrangement joins TRBV4-1 to TRBJ1-2; D possibly corresponds to TRBD1 (5 bases). The CDR3 is 14 residues long. Germline-derived CDR1 and CDR2 are MGHRA and YSYEKL. V lost 4 bases to trimming and J lost 0 bases, with 9 bases between them. This CDR3 is CASSLRGTNYGYTF. The CDR3 nucleotides read TGCGCCAGCAGCCTCCGGGGGACTAACTATGGCTACACCTTC.

In nucleotides, the CDR3 is TGTGCCAGCAGCTTAGAACCTAGCTCGAGCTCCTACGAGCAGTACTTC. Protein: CASSLEPSSSSYEQYF. The V and J genes are TRBV7-8 and TRBJ2-7; the D gene is possibly TRBD2 (5 bases). V was clipped by 1 base and J by 0 bases, with 13 bases between them. The length of the CDR3 is 16 residues. Germline lookup yields CDR1 SGHVS and CDR2 FQNEAQ.

V gene TRBV5-1 combines with J gene TRBJ1-6; TRBD1 matches 9 bases. In germline, CDR1 is SGHRS, CDR2 YFSETQ. The CDR3 sequence is 14 residues long. After removal of 5 bases from V and 6 bases from J, the junction contained 3 bases not matched to a gene. The CDR3 loop reads CASRAGQGNSPLHF. The CDR3 DNA reads TGCGCCAGCAGAGCGGGACAGGGTAATTCACCCCTCCACTTT. Full variable domain (remainder filled in from reference TRBV5-1 and TRBJ1-6): KAGVTQTPRYLIKTRGQQVTLSCSPISGHRSVSWYQQTPGQGLQFLFEYFSETQRNKGNFPGRFSGRQFSNSRSEMNVSTLELGDSALYLCASRAGQGNSPLHFGNGTRLTVT.

This chain joins TRBV7-9 and TRBJ1-4; TRBD1 matches at 9 bases. Germline values: CDR1 SEHNR, CDR2 FQNEAQ (reference sequence). V lost 5 bases, J lost 3 bases, and 13 bases stayed unmatched. This CDR3 is 18 amino acids long. CDR3 DNA sequence: TGTGCCAGCAGCCCGCCGGGACAGGGAGTAGAGGCTAATGAAAAACTGTTTTTT. It yields the protein CASSPPGQGVEANEKLFF.

The gene calls are TRBV19 and TRBJ1-2; 7 nucleotides agree with TRBD1. The ends lost 4 bases at V and 4 bases at J; junction bases unmatched: 6. CDR1 and CDR2 (germline): LNHDA, SQIVND (reference sequence). This CDR3 has 14 residues. The CDR3 nucleotides are TGTGCCAGTAGTACTACAGGGGAAGGCTATGGCTACACCTTC. Translated: CASSTTGEGYGYTF. Complete variable domain (other parts from reference TRBV19 and TRBJ1-2): DGGITQSPKYLFRKEGQNVTLSCEQNLNHDAMYWYRQDPGQGLRLIYYSQIVNDFQKGDIAEGYSVSREKKESFPLTVTSAQKNPTAFYLCASSTTGEGYGYTFGSGTRLTVV.

This chain connects TRBV7-2 to TRBJ2-7; 8 nucleotides line up with TRBD1. Germline V gives CDR1 SGHTA, CDR2 FQGNSA. Trimming cost V 5 bases and J 6 bases; bases outside gene matches: 12. The CDR3 contains 15 residues. Written as DNA, the CDR3 is TGTGCCAGCAGCCGGGCAGGGGGCCTACCAGGCGAGCAGTACTTC. Its protein product is CASSRAGGLPGEQYF.

V is TRBV7-9 and J is TRBJ1-2; D remains ambiguous. The CDR3 extends over 16 amino acids. Germline assignment: CDR1 SEHNR and CDR2 FQNEAQ (reference sequence). The V end was cut by 5 bases, the J end by 0 bases, with 16 bases between. The CDR3 sequence: CASSNLIIGTNYGYTF. In nucleotides, the CDR3 is TGTGCCAGCAGCAATTTAATTATCGGGACTAACTATGGCTACACCTTC.

The chain combines TRBV2 with TRBJ1-2; possibly TRBD1 for D (5 bases). The ends were cut back, 6 bases at V and 5 bases at J, with 7 bases in the middle. Germline V gene lookup returns CDR1 SNHLY and CDR2 FYNNEI. This CDR3 has 11 amino acids. CDR3 DNA sequence: TGTGCCAGCAGCTCAGGGTATGGCTACACCTTC. It is translated as CASSSGYGYTF.

V gene TRBV28 combines with J gene TRBJ1-6, with a weak D call TRBD1 (6 bases). The CDR3 spans 14 residues. Germline V gene sequence: CDR1 MDHEN, CDR2 SYDVKM. The V and J ends lost 3 bases and 9 bases respectively, with 12 bases between them. The CDR3 sequence: CASSLGARGSPLHF. In DNA form, the CDR3 reads TGTGCCAGCAGTTTGGGAGCCAGGGGTTCACCCCTCCACTTT.

This chain links TRBV28 with TRBJ2-3; TRBD2 agrees at 9 bases. This CDR3 spans 17 amino acids. V dropped 6 bases and J dropped 2; count of bases not matched to a gene: 12. Germline V lookup: CDR1 MDHEN, CDR2 SYDVKM. The CDR3 coding sequence is TGTGCCAGCAGCCCTAGACTAGCGGAGGTTCACACAGATACGCAGTATTTT. It yields the protein CASSPRLAEVHTDTQYF. Complete variable domain (other parts from reference TRBV28 and TRBJ2-3): DVKVTQSSRYLVKRTGEKVFLECVQDMDHENMFWYRQDPGLGLRLIYFSYDVKMKEKGDIPEGYSVSREKKERFSLILESASTNQTSMYLCASSPRLAEVHTDTQYFGPGTRLTVL.

This rearrangement joins TRBV5-1 to TRBJ2-3; weak D call: TRBD2 (6 bases). This CDR3 spans 14 amino acids. Trimming removed 5 bases at V and 2 bases at J, with 12 bases between. Germline CDR1 is SGHRS and CDR2 is YFSETQ. DNA for the CDR3: TGCGCCAGCAGTGGCGGCGGGGTCACAGATACGCAGTATTTT. It yields the protein CASSGGGVTDTQYF. The variable domain in full, completed from reference TRBV5-1 and TRBJ2-3, reads KAGVTQTPRYLIKTRGQQVTLSCSPISGHRSVSWYQQTPGQGLQFLFEYFSETQRNKGNFPGRFSGRQFSNSRSEMNVSTLELGDSALYLCASSGGGVTDTQYFGPGTRLTVL.